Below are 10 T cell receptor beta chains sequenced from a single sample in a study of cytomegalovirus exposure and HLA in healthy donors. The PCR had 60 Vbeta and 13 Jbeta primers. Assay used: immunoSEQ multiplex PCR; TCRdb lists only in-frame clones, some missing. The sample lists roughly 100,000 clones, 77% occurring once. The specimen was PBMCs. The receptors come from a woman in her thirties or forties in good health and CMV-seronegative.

The CDR3 protein is CASSYISGGSNQPQHF. As DNA, the CDR3 is TGTGCCAGCAGTTATATTTCAGGGGGAAGCAATCAGCCCCAGCATTTT. This chain uses TRBV6-6 with TRBJ1-5; 7 positions agree with TRBD1. The CDR3 is 16 amino acids. After removal of 3 bases from V and 1 base from J, the junction contained 6 bases not matched to a gene. Germline values: CDR1 MNHNY, CDR2 SVGAGI (reference sequence).

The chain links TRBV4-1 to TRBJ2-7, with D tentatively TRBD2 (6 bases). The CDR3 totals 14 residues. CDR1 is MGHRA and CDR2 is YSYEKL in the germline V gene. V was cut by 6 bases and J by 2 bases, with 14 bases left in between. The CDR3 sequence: CASSPRGSPYEQYF. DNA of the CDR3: TGCGCCAGCAGTCCGCGGGGATCCCCCTACGAGCAGTACTTC.

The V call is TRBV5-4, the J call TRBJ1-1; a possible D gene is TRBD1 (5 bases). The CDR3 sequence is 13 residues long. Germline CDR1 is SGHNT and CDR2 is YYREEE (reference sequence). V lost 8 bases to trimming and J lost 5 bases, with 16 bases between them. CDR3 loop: CASSPGGRTEAFF. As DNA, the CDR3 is TGTGCCAGTAGCCCGGGGGGTAGGACTGAAGCTTTCTTT.

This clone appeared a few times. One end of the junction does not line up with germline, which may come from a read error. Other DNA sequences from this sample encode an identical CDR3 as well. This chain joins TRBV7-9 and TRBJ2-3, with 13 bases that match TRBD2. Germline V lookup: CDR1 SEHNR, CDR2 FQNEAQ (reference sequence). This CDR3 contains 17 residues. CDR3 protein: CASSLWGTSGGGDTQYF. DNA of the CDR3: TGTGCGAGCAGCTTATGGGGCACTAGCGGGGGGGGAGATACGCAGTATTTT.

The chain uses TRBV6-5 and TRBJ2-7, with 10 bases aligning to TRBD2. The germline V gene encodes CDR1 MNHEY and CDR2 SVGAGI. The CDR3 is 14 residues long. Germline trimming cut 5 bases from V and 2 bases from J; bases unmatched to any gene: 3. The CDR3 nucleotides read TGTGCCAGCAGTCCAGCGGGGGGGACCTACGAGCAGTACTTC. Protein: CASSPAGGTYEQYF.

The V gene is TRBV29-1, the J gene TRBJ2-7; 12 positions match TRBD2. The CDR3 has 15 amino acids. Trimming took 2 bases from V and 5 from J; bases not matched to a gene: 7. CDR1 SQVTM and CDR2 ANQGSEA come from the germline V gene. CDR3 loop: CSVEPTSGGPNEQYF. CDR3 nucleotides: TGCAGCGTTGAACCCACTAGCGGGGGGCCCAACGAGCAGTACTTC.

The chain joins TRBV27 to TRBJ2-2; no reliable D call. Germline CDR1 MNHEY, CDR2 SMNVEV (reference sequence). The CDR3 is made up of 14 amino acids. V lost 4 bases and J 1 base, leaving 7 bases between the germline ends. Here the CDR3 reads CASSSLRNTGELFF. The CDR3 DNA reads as TGTGCCAGCAGTTCCCTTAGGAACACCGGGGAGCTGTTTTTT.

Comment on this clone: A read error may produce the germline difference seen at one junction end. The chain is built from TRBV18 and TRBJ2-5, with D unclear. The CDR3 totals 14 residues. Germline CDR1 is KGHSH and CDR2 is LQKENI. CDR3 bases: TGTGCCAGCTCCCCCTCCGTGGGCCAAGGGACCCAGTACTTC. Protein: CASSPSVGQGTQYF. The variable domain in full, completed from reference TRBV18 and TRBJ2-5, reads NAGVMQNPRHLVRRRGQEARLRCSPMKGHSHVYWYRQLPEEGLKFMVYLQKENIIDESGMPKERFSAEFPKEGPSILRIQQVVRGDSAAYFCASSPSVGQGTQYFGPGTRLLVL.

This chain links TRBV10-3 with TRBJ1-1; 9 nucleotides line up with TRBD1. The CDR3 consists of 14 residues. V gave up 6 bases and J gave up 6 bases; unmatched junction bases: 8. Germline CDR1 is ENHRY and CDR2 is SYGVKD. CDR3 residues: CAIREQGAGAEAFF. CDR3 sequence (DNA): TGTGCCATCAGAGAACAGGGGGCAGGCGCTGAAGCTTTCTTT.

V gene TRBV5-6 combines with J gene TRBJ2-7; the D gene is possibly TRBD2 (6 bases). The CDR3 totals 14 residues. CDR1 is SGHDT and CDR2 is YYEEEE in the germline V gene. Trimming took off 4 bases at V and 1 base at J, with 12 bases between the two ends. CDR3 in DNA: TGTGCCAGCAGCCCCCGACTAGTGTCCTACGAGCAGTACTTC. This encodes CASSPRLVSYEQYF.